The 7 T cell receptor beta chains presented below share a single source sample, sequenced in a study of shared clonotypes between healthy human individuals. The protocol was immunoSEQ multiplex PCR, while the TCRdb copy is restricted to in-frame clones and leaves out a portion. The sample yields hundreds of thousands of clones, about 80% seen once. Sequenced material: PBMCs. These receptors originate from a woman aged 40 to 50 in good health. Some clones in this sample may be carry-over from other donors' samples.

The chain is built from TRBV7-9 and TRBJ1-4; D is uncertain. The germline V gene has CDR1 SEHNR and CDR2 FQNEAQ (reference sequence). This CDR3 region has 13 residues. Trimming stripped 6 bases from V and 5 bases from J, with 10 bases between. CDR3 loop: CASRLLPNEKLFF. DNA of the CDR3: TGTGCCAGCAGGCTTCTCCCGAATGAAAAACTGTTTTTT. Together with reference TRBV7-9 and TRBJ1-4, the CDR3 gives the full variable domain: DTGVSQNPRHKITKRGQNVTFRCDPISEHNRLYWYRQTLGQGPEFLTYFQNEAQLEKSRLLSDRFSAERPKGSFSTLEIQRTEQGDSAMYLCASRLLPNEKLFFGSGTQLSVL.

On this clone itself: A single base separates this from a much larger clone, so it may be a read error. The chain couples TRBV7-8 to TRBJ2-7; D gene unclear. The V gene's germline CDR1 is SGHVS and CDR2 FQNEAQ. This CDR3 contains 10 residues. V gave up 7 bases and J gave up 3 bases, with 4 bases separating them. The CDR3 loop is CASTRYEQYF. In nucleotides, the CDR3 is TGTGCCAGCACCCGCTACGAGCAGTACTTC.

This clone was seen just once. The rearrangement links TRBV5-1 to TRBJ1-1, with a possible D match to TRBD1 (6 bases). Trimming took 4 bases from V and 3 from J, leaving 16 bases between them. Germline V gives CDR1 SGHRS, CDR2 YFSETQ. This CDR3 contains 15 residues. The CDR3 coding sequence is TGCGCCAGCAGCCCTGACGGGGGCGCGGACACTGAAGCTTTCTTT. The encoded protein is CASSPDGGADTEAFF.

This rearrangement joins TRBV5-1 to TRBJ2-1, with TRBD2 matching 10 bases. Germline V gene sequence: CDR1 SGHRS, CDR2 YFSETQ. This CDR3 has 14 residues. Trimming took 1 base from V and 6 from J; bases not matched to a gene: 1. The CDR3, as DNA: TGCGCCAGCAGCTTGTTAGCGGGAGGCAATGAGCAGTTCTTC. Translating it yields CASSLLAGGNEQFF.

The rearrangement joins TRBV11-1 to TRBJ1-1; no reliable D call. CDR1 is SGHAT, CDR2 FQDESV, per germline (reference sequence). The CDR3 contains 14 residues. Trimming stripped 5 bases from V and 4 bases from J, with 14 bases between. The CDR3 here is CASSPDRAGTEAFF. The CDR3 nucleotides are TGTGCCAGCAGCCCGGATCGGGCAGGCACTGAAGCTTTCTTT.

This clone was counted a single time. The chain has TRBV28 and TRBJ1-4, with TRBD1 identical over 9 bases. This CDR3 contains 15 residues. The germline gives CDR1 MDHEN, CDR2 SYDVKM. V was pared by 5 bases and J by 5 bases, with 6 bases of the junction left unmatched. CDR3 sequence reads: CASSAPGQGNEKLFF. In DNA, the CDR3 is TGTGCCAGCAGTGCGCCGGGACAGGGAAATGAAAAACTGTTTTTT.

This chain joins TRBV28 and TRBJ1-5, with D uncertain. V shed 7 bases and J shed 0 bases, with 22 bases lying between them. Germline V CDR1 and CDR2: MDHEN, SYDVKM. This CDR3 is 18 amino acids long. CDR3 residues: CASTHLGPNSYSNQPQHF. In nucleotides, the CDR3 is TGTGCCAGCACACATCTGGGCCCCAACTCCTATAGCAATCAGCCCCAGCATTTT.